The rows below give T cell receptor beta chains drawn from one sample of a study of glioma-infiltrating T cells. TCRdb analysed the multiplex PCR reads with MiXCR anew, one entry per CDR3 protein. The sample records about 110,000 distinct CDR3 sequences, 20% to 25% being singletons. The sequencing sample was made of glioma tissue, nonneoplastic brain tissue, or PBMCs (not recorded which). These receptors were obtained from a human donor with low-grade glioma or glioblastoma, undergoing nonglioma brain surgery, or in good health (not recorded which). The CDR3 runs from the conserved cysteine through the conserved F or W. Each record gives: V gene, D gene, CDR3 protein. The D gene is left open where the match is weak.

TRBV7-2	TRBD2	CASSPLTSGGPSTDTQYF
TRBV20-1	NA	CSARAVRSQETQYF
TRBV6-1	NA	CTSSSNTGRGEQYF
TRBV20-1	TRBD1	CSAKKQGPPLHF
TRBV6-1	NA	CASNRPWQFF
TRBV29-1	TRBD1	CSVQHRGARETQYF
TRBV9	TRBD2	CASSVAGLAGPGEQFF
TRBV12-3/TRBV12-4	NA	CASSFRVDTQYF
TRBV20-1	TRBD1	CIAKTGITEAFF
TRBV9	NA	CASSVGVLDEQYF
TRBV3-1	NA	CASSPGIPYEQYF
TRBV10-3	NA	CAISVQWDNGYTF
TRBV27	NA	CASTPRGGNQPQHF
TRBV7-2	NA	CASSPPGSNQPQHF
TRBV19	NA	CASSNWDTGELFF
TRBV3-1	NA	CASSQVEGRTGANVLTF
TRBV10-3	TRBD2	CAISESAGGNNEQFF
TRBV7-8	NA	CASSLGAASYNEQFF
TRBV7-2	TRBD2	CASSAPSGGSYEQYF
TRBV6-6	NA	CASSYSNRNNEQFF
TRBV5-1	NA	CASSLEASPYEQYF
TRBV12-3/TRBV12-4	NA	CASSRGPFGYTF
TRBV5-1	NA	CARSFSQGTDTQYF
TRBV7-9	NA	CASSSRDGDVNEQFF
TRBV20-1	NA	CSGIGDVSRGTDTQYF
TRBV2	TRBD2	CASIATSGSYNEQFF
TRBV6-1	TRBD1	CASSQRDRVYNEQFF
TRBV9	NA	CASSHDSDTQYF
TRBV12-3/TRBV12-4	TRBD1	CASSLGTGDTGELFF
TRBV2	TRBD1	CASSRDRSYSNQPQHF
TRBV7-8	NA	CASSPSGVGTDTQYF
TRBV12-3/TRBV12-4	NA	CASSEDVYEQYF
TRBV12-3/TRBV12-4	NA	CASSFQGVNEQFF
TRBV20-1	NA	CSGERGSDETQYF
TRBV12-3/TRBV12-4	NA	CASSFSPPLYEQYF
TRBV12-3/TRBV12-4	NA	CASASSRNTEAFF
TRBV27	TRBD1	CASSSVPQGEDTEAFF
TRBV6-1	TRBD2	CASTSLAGTDTQYF
TRBV6-1	NA	CASSEPGEAVYKQYF
TRBV15	NA	CATSRDKGNSNQPQHF
TRBV5-6	NA	CASSLGDNSVQPQHF
TRBV11-2	NA	CASSPRLAGAQFF
TRBV20-1	NA	CSASHREETQYF
TRBV6-1	NA	CANYPGNTIYF
TRBV7-2	NA	CASSLMMETQYF
TRBV19	NA	CASTPGQTNTGELFF
TRBV10-2	NA	CATSEASVNTEAFF
TRBV6-6	TRBD1	CASSFRGRAGGAFF
TRBV12-3/TRBV12-4	NA	CASSYGRSANYGYTF
TRBV4-1	NA	CASSPPGEYYEQYF
TRBV4-2	NA	CASSQDGSNSPLHF
TRBV29-1	NA	CSVLRIETQYF
TRBV20-1	NA	CSIRSPKADTQYF
TRBV14	NA	CASSQAERGTEAFF
TRBV4-1	TRBD1	CASSLTGSEKLFF